One TCR beta chain is described in this entry. This entry comes from a study of regulatory T cells in long-lasting Graves disease. The V gene's germline CDR1 is MNHNS and CDR2 SASEGT. The junction had 4 bases not matched to a gene; V was cut back by 1 base and J by 6 bases. The CDR3 covers 15 residues. Sequencing libraries for TCR beta were prepared with iRepertoire HTBI primers and Arm-PCR of CDR3 regions. MiXCR, run by TCRdb on the multiplex PCR reads, gives a single entry per CDR3 protein. The table records 540,000 or so distinct CDR3 sequences, roughly 12% of them present only once. As to time point: newly diagnosed GD, antithyroid drugs for less than 3 months. The TCR library was made from RNA extracted from PBMCs. These same records also appear under a second study, on T cells in Graves' hyperthyroidism and ophthalmopathy. That source notes: Diagnosing involved the use of clinical symptoms, serum thyroxine and TRAb, thyroid ultrasound and orbital computed tomography.

The sequencing here drew on peripheral blood mononuclear cells (PBMCs), taken at new diagnosis, from a patient treated with antithyroid drugs. The receptor comes from a young man with Graves disease. This sequence joins TRBV6-1 and TRBJ2-7; 12 bases align to TRBD2. CDR3 residues: CASSEGLAGVGEQYF. Here the CDR3 DNA reads TGTGCCAGCAGTGAAGGACTAGCGGGAGTAGGCGAGCAGTACTTC.